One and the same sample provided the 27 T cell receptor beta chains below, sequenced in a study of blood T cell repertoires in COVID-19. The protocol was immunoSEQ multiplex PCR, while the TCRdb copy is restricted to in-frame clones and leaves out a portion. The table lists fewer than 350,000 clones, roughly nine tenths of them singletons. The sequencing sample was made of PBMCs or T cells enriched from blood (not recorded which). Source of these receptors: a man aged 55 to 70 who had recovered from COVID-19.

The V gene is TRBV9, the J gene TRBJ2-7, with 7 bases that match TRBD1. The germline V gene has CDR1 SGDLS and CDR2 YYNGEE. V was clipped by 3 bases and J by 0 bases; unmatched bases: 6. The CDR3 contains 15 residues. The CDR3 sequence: CASSAQGQSSYEQYF. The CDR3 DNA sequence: TGTGCCAGCAGCGCACAGGGACAGAGCTCCTACGAGCAGTACTTC. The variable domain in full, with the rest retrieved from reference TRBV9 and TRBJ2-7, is DSGVTQTPKHLITATGQRVTLRCSPRSGDLSVYWYQQSLDQGLQFLIQYYNGEERAKGNILERFSAQQFPDLHSELNLSSLELGDSALYFCASSAQGQSSYEQYFGPGTRLTVT.

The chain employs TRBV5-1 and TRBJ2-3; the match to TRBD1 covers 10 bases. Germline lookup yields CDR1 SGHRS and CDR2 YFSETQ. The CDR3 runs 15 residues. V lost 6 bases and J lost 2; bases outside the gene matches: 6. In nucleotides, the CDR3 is TGCGCCAGCACATCGGGACAGGGGAACACAGATACGCAGTATTTT. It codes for CASTSGQGNTDTQYF.

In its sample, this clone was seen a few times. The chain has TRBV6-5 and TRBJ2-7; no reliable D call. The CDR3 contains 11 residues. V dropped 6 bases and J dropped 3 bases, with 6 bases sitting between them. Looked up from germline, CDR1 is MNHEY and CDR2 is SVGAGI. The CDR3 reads CASRGSYEQYF. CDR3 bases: TGTGCCAGCAGGGGCAGCTACGAGCAGTACTTC.

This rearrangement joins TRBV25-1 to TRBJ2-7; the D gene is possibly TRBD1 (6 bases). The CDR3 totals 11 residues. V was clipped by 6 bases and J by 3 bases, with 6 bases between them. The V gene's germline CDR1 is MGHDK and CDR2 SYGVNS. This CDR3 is CASRDSYEQYF. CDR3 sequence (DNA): TGTGCCAGCAGGGACAGCTACGAGCAGTACTTC.

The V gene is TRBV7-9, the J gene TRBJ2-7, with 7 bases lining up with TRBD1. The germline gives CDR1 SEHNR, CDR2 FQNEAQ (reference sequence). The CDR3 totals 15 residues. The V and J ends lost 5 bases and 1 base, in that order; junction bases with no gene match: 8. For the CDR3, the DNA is TGTGCCAGCAGCCAAAGAGGGGGCGATTCCTACGAGCAGTACTTC. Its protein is CASSQRGGDSYEQYF.

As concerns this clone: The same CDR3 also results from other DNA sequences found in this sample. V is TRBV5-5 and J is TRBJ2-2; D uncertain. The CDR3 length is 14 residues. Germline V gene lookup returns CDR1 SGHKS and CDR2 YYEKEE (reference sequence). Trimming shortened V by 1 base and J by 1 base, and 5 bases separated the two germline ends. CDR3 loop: CASSLPGNTGELFF. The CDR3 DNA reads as TGTGCCAGCAGCTTGCCAGGGAACACCGGGGAGCTGTTTTTT.

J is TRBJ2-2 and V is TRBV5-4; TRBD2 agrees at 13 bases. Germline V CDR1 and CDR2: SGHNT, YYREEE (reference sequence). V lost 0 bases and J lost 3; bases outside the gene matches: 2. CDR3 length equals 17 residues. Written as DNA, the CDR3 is TGTGCCAGCAGCTTGGGACTAGCGGGAGGTTACACCGGGGAGCTGTTTTTT. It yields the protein CASSLGLAGGYTGELFF.

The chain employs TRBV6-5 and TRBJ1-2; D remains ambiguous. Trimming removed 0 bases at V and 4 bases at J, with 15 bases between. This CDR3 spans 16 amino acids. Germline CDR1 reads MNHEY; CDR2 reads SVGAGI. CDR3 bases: TGTGCCAGCAGTTACTCGATAGCAGCCGGGAGCTATGGCTACACCTTC. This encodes CASSYSIAAGSYGYTF.

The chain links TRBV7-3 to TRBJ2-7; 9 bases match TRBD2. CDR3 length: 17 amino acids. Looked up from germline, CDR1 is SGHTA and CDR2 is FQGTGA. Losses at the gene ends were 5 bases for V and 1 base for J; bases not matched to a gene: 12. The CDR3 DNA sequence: TGTGCCAGCAGCCCAGGCGTGGCGGGAGGGCCATCCTACGAGCAGTACTTC. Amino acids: CASSPGVAGGPSYEQYF.

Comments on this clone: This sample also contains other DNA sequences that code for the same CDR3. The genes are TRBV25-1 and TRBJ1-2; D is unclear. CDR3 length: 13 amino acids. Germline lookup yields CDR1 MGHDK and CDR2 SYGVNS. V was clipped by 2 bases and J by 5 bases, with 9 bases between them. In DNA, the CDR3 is TGTGCCAGCAGTGAAGGACTTGGATATGGCTACACCTTC. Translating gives CASSEGLGYGYTF.

CDR3 amino acids: CASRSRLDNEQFF. CDR3 DNA: TGTGCCAGCAGAAGTAGACTAGACAATGAGCAGTTCTTC. The chain links TRBV2 to TRBJ2-1; D possibly corresponds to TRBD2 (6 bases). Germline-derived CDR1 and CDR2 are SNHLY and FYNNEI. This CDR3 has 13 amino acids. V gave up 6 bases and J gave up 5 bases, with 11 bases separating them.

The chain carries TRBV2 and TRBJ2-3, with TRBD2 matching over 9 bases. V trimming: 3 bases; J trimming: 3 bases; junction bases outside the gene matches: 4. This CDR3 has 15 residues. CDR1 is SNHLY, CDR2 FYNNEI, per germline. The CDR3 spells CASSELAGRTDTQYF. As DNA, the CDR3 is TGTGCCAGCAGTGAGCTAGCGGGACGGACAGATACGCAGTATTTT.

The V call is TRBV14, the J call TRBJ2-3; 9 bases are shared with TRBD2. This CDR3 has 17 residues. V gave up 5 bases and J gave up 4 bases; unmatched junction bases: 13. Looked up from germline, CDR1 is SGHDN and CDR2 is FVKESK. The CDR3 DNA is TGTGCCAGCAGCTCGAGACTAGCGGAACCCCCCCCAGATACGCAGTATTTT. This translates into CASSSRLAEPPPDTQYF. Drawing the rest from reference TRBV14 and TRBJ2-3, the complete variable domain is EAGVTQFPSHSVIEKGQTVTLRCDPISGHDNLYWYRRVMGKEIKFLLHFVKESKQDESGMPNNRFLAERTGGTYSTLKVQPAELEDSGVYFCASSSRLAEPPPDTQYFGPGTRLTVL.

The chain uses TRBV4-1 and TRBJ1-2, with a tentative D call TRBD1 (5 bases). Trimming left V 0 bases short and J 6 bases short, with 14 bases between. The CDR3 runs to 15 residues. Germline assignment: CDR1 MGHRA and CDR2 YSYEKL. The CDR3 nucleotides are TGCGCCAGCAGCCAAGATAGGGCCAGGGAGGATGGCTACACCTTC. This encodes CASSQDRAREDGYTF.

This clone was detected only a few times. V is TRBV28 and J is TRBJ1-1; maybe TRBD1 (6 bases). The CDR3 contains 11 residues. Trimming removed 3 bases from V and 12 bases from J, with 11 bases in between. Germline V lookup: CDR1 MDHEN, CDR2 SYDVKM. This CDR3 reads CASSLNRVPFF. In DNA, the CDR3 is TGTGCCAGCAGTTTGAACAGGGTGCCTTTCTTT.

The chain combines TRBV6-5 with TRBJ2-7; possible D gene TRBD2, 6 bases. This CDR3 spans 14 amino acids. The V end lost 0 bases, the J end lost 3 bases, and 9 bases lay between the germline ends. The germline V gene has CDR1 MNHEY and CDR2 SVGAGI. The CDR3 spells CASSYSSGDYEQYF. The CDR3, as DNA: TGTGCCAGCAGTTACTCGTCGGGGGACTACGAGCAGTACTTC.

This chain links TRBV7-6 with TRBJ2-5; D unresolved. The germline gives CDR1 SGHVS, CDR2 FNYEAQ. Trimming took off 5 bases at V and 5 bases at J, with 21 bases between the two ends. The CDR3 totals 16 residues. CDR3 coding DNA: TGTGCCAGCAGCCGGTTACCTCCACAGCCATATGAGACCCAGTACTTC. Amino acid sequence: CASSRLPPQPYETQYF.

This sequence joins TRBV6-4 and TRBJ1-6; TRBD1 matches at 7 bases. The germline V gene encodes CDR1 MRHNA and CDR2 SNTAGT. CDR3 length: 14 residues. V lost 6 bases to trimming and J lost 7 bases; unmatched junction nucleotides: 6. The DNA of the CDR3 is TGTGCCAGCAGGCTCACAGGGGCGAATTCACCCCTCCACTTT. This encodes CASRLTGANSPLHF.

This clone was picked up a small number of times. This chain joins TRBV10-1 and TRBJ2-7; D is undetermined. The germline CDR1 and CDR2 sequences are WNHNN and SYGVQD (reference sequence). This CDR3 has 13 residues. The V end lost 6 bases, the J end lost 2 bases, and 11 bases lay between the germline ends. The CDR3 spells CASSGGTPYEQYF. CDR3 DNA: TGCGCCAGCAGCGGCGGAACTCCCTACGAGCAGTACTTC.

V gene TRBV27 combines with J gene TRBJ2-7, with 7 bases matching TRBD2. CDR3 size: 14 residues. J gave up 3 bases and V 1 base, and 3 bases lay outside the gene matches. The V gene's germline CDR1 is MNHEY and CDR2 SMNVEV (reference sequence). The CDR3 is CASSLLASGYEQYF. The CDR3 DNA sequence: TGTGCCAGCAGTTTATTGGCTAGCGGCTACGAGCAGTACTTC.

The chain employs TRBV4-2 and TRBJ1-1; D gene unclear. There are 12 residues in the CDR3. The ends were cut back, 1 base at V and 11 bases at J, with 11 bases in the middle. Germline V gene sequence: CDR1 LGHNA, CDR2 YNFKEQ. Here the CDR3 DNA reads TGTGCCAGCAGCCAAGTGGCGGCTAACGCTTTCTTT. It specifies CASSQVAANAFF.

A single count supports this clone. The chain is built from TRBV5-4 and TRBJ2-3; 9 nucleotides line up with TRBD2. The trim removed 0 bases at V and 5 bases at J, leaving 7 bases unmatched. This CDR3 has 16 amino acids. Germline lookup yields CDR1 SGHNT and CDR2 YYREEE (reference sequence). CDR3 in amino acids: CASSLAGLAGVDTQYF. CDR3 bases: TGTGCCAGCAGCTTGGCCGGTTTAGCGGGAGTAGATACGCAGTATTTT.

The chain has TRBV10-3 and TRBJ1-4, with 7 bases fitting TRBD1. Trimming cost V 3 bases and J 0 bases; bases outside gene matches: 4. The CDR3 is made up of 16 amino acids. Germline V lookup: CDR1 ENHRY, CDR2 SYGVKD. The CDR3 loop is CAISDRDSATNEKLFF. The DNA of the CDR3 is TGTGCCATCAGTGACCGGGACAGCGCAACTAATGAAAAACTGTTTTTT.

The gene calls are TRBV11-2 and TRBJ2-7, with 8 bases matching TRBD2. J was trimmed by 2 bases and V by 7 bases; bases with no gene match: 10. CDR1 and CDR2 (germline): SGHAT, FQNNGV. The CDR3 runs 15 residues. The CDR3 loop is CASTPGAAGAYEQYF. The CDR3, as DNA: TGTGCCAGCACCCCTGGGGCAGCGGGAGCCTACGAGCAGTACTTC.

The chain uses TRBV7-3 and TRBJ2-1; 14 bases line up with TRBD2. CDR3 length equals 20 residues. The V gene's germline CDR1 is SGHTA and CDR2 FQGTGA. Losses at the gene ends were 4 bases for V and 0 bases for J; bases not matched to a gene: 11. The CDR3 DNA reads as TGTGCCAGCAGCTCCCCCGGGACTAGCGGGAGTGGTGGCTCCTACAATGAGCAGTTCTTC. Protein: CASSSPGTSGSGGSYNEQFF.

The CDR3 region has the DNA TGTGCCAGCAGCTTGAGCGTAGAGAGGTGGGGCAATCAGCCCCAGCATTTT. Its protein product is CASSLSVERWGNQPQHF. This rearrangement joins TRBV5-5 to TRBJ1-5; no clear D gene. In germline, CDR1 is SGHKS, CDR2 YYEKEE (reference sequence). V was shortened by 1 base and J by 2 bases, with 16 bases between the two germline ends. The CDR3 is 17 amino acids.

The CDR3 nucleotides are TGTGCCAGCTCACCACCCCTCGGACAGAACAATCAGCCCCAGCATTTT. Translating it yields CASSPPLGQNNQPQHF. The V and J genes are TRBV18 and TRBJ1-5; a possible D gene is TRBD1 (6 bases). Germline-derived CDR1 and CDR2 are KGHSH and LQKENI. CDR3 length: 16 residues. Trimming pared 0 bases from V and 3 bases from J, leaving 12 bases between.